Shown below are 21 T cell receptor beta chains from a single sample sequenced in a study of CD8 T cells in Susac syndrome. Random hexamers were used to reverse transcribe about 0.5 to 1 ug of RNA. From the immunoSEQ multiplex PCR reads, TCRdb called clonotypes with MiXCR, one entry per CDR3 protein. In the table there are approximately 200,000 distinct CDR3 sequences, 95% of which are singletons. Sequenced material: CD4+ T cells from PBMCs. The receptor set was obtained from a human donor with multiple sclerosis.

The chain has TRBV11-3 and TRBJ2-1, with TRBD2 matching over 9 bases. With V trimmed by 6 bases and J by 6 bases, 6 bases remained unmatched. Germline V lookup: CDR1 SGHNT, CDR2 YENEEA. The CDR3 contains 14 residues. The CDR3 is CASSGPSGVNEQFF. The CDR3 coding sequence is TGTGCCAGCAGTGGGCCTAGCGGGGTCAATGAGCAGTTCTTC.

V is TRBV12-3 or TRBV12-4 and J is TRBJ2-7; the D is unclear. The CDR3 contains 16 residues. V lost 4 bases, J lost 3 bases, and 19 bases lay in between. The CDR3 DNA reads TGTGCCAGCAGTTGCCCCGCTACACATACCTTCTACGAGCAGTACGTC. Encoded protein: CASSCPATHTFYEQYV.

This rearrangement joins TRBV4-2 to TRBJ2-3; D is undetermined. CDR3 length: 15 residues. V was trimmed by 0 bases and J by 1 base, leaving 8 bases between them. Germline values: CDR1 LGHNA, CDR2 YNFKEQ. The CDR3 reads CASSQDGLRTDTQYF. CDR3 coding DNA: TGTGCCAGCAGCCAAGATGGGTTGCGCACAGATACGCAGTATTTT.

CDR3 region: CSARDFFGTEAFF. DNA of the CDR3: TGCAGTGCTAGAGATTTCTTCGGTACTGAAGCTTTCTTT. This sequence joins TRBV20-1 and TRBJ1-1, with D unresolved. The CDR3 has 13 amino acids. Germline values: CDR1 DFQATT, CDR2 SNEGSKA (reference sequence). Between the trimmed V and J ends, which lost 0 bases and 5 bases, there was a span of 10 bases.

The V gene is TRBV27, the J gene TRBJ1-2; D perhaps matches TRBD1 (5 bases). From germline, CDR1 is MNHEY and CDR2 SMNVEV (reference sequence). This CDR3 spans 16 amino acids. Trimming removed 3 bases from V and 8 bases from J, with 22 bases in between. CDR3 protein: CASSFYGQGFYVGYTF. The CDR3 nucleotides are TGTGCCAGCAGTTTTTATGGGCAGGGATTTTACGTAGGCTACACCTTC.

The chain links TRBV3-1 to TRBJ1-1; tentative D call: TRBD1 (5 bases). In germline, CDR1 is LGHDT, CDR2 YNNKEL (reference sequence). The CDR3 contains 13 residues. Trimming left V 6 bases short and J 4 bases short, with 12 bases between. This chain's CDR3 is CASRHGGATEAFF. The DNA for the CDR3 is TGTGCCAGCAGGCACGGAGGGGCCACTGAAGCTTTCTTT.

The DNA for the CDR3 is TGTGCCACCAGTGATTTCCCCACAGGGTCCGGGGAGCTGTTTTTT. It translates to CATSDFPTGSGELFF. The V and J genes are TRBV24-1 and TRBJ2-2; weak D call: TRBD1 (6 bases). In germline, CDR1 is KGHDR, CDR2 SFDVKD. This CDR3 contains 15 residues. Trimming removed 1 base at V and 6 bases at J, with 11 bases between.

This chain links TRBV29-1 with TRBJ2-6; 7 bases fit TRBD2. The germline V gene has CDR1 SQVTM and CDR2 ANQGSEA. After removal of 4 bases from V and 2 bases from J, the junction contained 2 bases not matched to a gene. This CDR3 comprises 14 residues. The CDR3 loop reads CSVGEGAGANVLTF. The CDR3 coding sequence is TGCAGCGTTGGGGAGGGTGCTGGGGCCAACGTCCTGACTTTC. Drawing the rest from reference TRBV29-1 and TRBJ2-6, the complete variable domain is SAVISQKPSRDICQRGTSLTIQCQVDSQVTMMFWYRQQPGQSLTLIATANQGSEATYESGFVIDKFPISRPNLTFSTLTVSNMSPEDSSIYLCSVGEGAGANVLTFGAGSRLTVL.

A single count supports this clonotype. V usage is TRBV20-1 and J usage is TRBJ2-3, with D unclear. Trimming took 3 bases from V and 4 from J, leaving 11 bases between them. Germline V gene sequence: CDR1 DFQATT, CDR2 SNEGSKA (reference sequence). This CDR3 has 13 amino acids. CDR3 amino acids: CSASRPASDTQYF. The CDR3 DNA reads as TGCAGTGCTAGTCGCCCCGCATCAGATACGCAGTATTTT.

The chain links TRBV19 to TRBJ2-7; D unresolved. The germline V and J ends were trimmed by 7 bases and 0 bases, with 10 bases remaining between them. Germline assignment: CDR1 LNHDA and CDR2 SQIVND (reference sequence). The CDR3 is 13 amino acids. The CDR3 DNA follows: TGTGCCAGTAACCAGGCTCCCTCCTACGAGCAGTACTTC. Translating gives CASNQAPSYEQYF.

The J gene is TRBJ1-1, the V gene TRBV29-1, with D hard to call. Germline V gives CDR1 SQVTM, CDR2 ANQGSEA. V was clipped by 5 bases and J by 1 base, with 5 bases between them. This CDR3 is built from 11 residues. CDR3: CSVNANTEAFF. CDR3 bases: TGCAGCGTTAACGCGAACACTGAAGCTTTCTTT.

This clonotype turned up a few times. V usage is TRBV7-2 and J usage is TRBJ2-5; 9 bases line up with TRBD2. From germline, CDR1 is SGHTA and CDR2 FQGNSA. The CDR3 is 13 amino acids. V shed 5 bases, J shed 5 bases, and the junction held 3 bases outside the gene matches. In nucleotides, the CDR3 is TGTGCCAGCAGCCAGGGACTAGCCGAGACCCAGTACTTC. It translates to CASSQGLAETQYF.

This clonotype was seen once. The rearrangement links TRBV30 to TRBJ2-3, with D unresolved. This CDR3 is 13 amino acids long. Germline V gene lookup returns CDR1 GTSNPN and CDR2 SVGIG (reference sequence). Deletions cut 2 bases from V and 2 bases from J, with 8 bases between. The CDR3 loop is CAWSQGNTDTQYF. The CDR3 DNA reads as TGTGCCTGGAGTCAAGGAAACACAGATACGCAGTATTTT. Full variable domain (rest looked up from reference TRBV30 and TRBJ2-3): SQTIHQWPATLVQPVGSPLSLECTVEGTSNPNLYWYRQAAGRGLQLLFYSVGIGQISSEVPQNLSASRPQDRQFILSSKKLLLSDSGFYLCAWSQGNTDTQYFGPGTRLTVL.

The V and J genes are TRBV5-1 and TRBJ2-3; D is unclear. Looked up from germline, CDR1 is SGHRS and CDR2 is YFSETQ. V was trimmed by 1 base and J by 2 bases, leaving 5 bases between them. There are 13 residues in the CDR3. The CDR3 DNA is TGCGCCAGCAGCTTGCCCGACACAGATACGCAGTATTTT. Its translation: CASSLPDTDTQYF.

The J gene is TRBJ1-6, the V gene TRBV27; D gene ambiguous. The CDR3 is 13 amino acids. CDR1 MNHEY and CDR2 SMNVEV come from the germline V gene (reference sequence). V gave up 4 bases and J gave up 10 bases, with 11 bases separating them. The DNA of the CDR3 is TGTGCCAGCAGTTATACGGAGAAATCACCCCTCCACTTT. It codes for CASSYTEKSPLHF.

The chain joins TRBV2 to TRBJ2-5; D not resolved. This CDR3 is built from 14 residues. Deletions cut 6 bases from V and 5 bases from J, with 16 bases between. CDR1 is SNHLY and CDR2 is FYNNEI in the germline V gene. As DNA, the CDR3 is TGTGCCAGCAGATGGGGTTCGAATGGGGAGACCCAGTACTTC. As protein: CASRWGSNGETQYF.

The rearrangement uses TRBV7-8 and TRBJ2-7; no reliable D call. Germline assignment: CDR1 SGHVS and CDR2 FQNEAQ. Trimming stripped 0 bases from V and 3 bases from J, with 12 bases between. The CDR3 extends over 15 amino acids. The CDR3 DNA reads TGTGCCAGCAGCTTAGCGCCAAGGCGCGGCTACGAGCAGTACTTC. It translates to CASSLAPRRGYEQYF. Full variable domain (missing parts from reference TRBV7-8 and TRBJ2-7): GAGVSQSPRYKVAKRGQDVALRCDPISGHVSLFWYQQALGQGPEFLTYFQNEAQLDKSGLPSDRFFAERPEGSVSTLKIQRTQQEDSAVYLCASSLAPRRGYEQYFGPGTRLTVT.

This clonotype was detected once. The rearrangement links TRBV29-1 to TRBJ2-1, with 11 positions matching TRBD2. With V trimmed by 7 bases and J by 2 bases, 7 bases remained unmatched. The CDR3 has 15 amino acids. CDR1 and CDR2 (germline): SQVTM, ANQGSEA. CDR3 loop: CSARIAGGTYNEQFF. Here the CDR3 DNA reads TGCAGCGCCCGGATAGCGGGGGGGACCTACAATGAGCAGTTCTTC.

This sequence joins TRBV20-1 and TRBJ2-2, with TRBD1 as a possible D gene (6 bases). Trimming took 7 bases from V and 7 from J, leaving 16 bases between them. Germline V gene lookup returns CDR1 DFQATT and CDR2 SNEGSKA (reference sequence). The CDR3 spans 13 residues. The CDR3 DNA is TGCAGTGGAAGCAGGGGCGCCGACGGGGAGCTGTTTTTT. Its protein is CSGSRGADGELFF.

The V gene is TRBV20-1, the J gene TRBJ2-7; no definite D call. This CDR3 is built from 13 residues. Trimming cost V 0 bases and J 1 base, with 7 bases left between them. CDR1 and CDR2 (germline): DFQATT, SNEGSKA (reference sequence). The chain's CDR3 is CSAREPGSYEQYF. DNA of the CDR3: TGCAGTGCTAGAGAACCCGGGTCCTACGAGCAGTACTTC.

The chain links TRBV30 to TRBJ1-1; no clear D gene. Germline V gives CDR1 GTSNPN, CDR2 SVGIG (reference sequence). V lost 8 bases, J lost 0 bases, and 13 bases lay in between. The CDR3 sequence is 13 residues long. CDR3 region: CARGAKMNTEAFF. CDR3 DNA sequence: TGTGCCCGGGGAGCCAAGATGAACACTGAAGCTTTCTTT. The variable domain in full, with the rest retrieved from reference TRBV30 and TRBJ1-1, is SQTIHQWPATLVQPVGSPLSLECTVEGTSNPNLYWYRQAAGRGLQLLFYSVGIGQISSEVPQNLSASRPQDRQFILSSKKLLLSDSGFYLCARGAKMNTEAFFGQGTRLTVV.